These T cell receptor beta chains were read from a single sample in a study of regulatory T cells in long-lasting Graves disease. TCRdb re-called the multiplex PCR reads through MiXCR, storing one row per CDR3 protein. Of 400,000 to 500,000 distinct CDR3 sequences detected, roughly 15% appear once; the ten largest clones hold less than 30%. The same sample was also studied in work on T cells in Graves' hyperthyroidism and ophthalmopathy.

The sequences come from peripheral blood mononuclear cells (PBMCs), collected at new diagnosis, from a patient treated with antithyroid drugs. These receptors were obtained from a woman aged 18-30 years with Graves disease. Both conserved end residues are part of each CDR3. A D gene is named only where the DNA matches it firmly. Clone size is stated in some rows and not others, as once, few, many or a class when expanded.

d_call,j_call,v_call,clone_size,cdr3_nt,cdr3_aa
NA,TRBJ1-1,TRBV10-3,NA,TGTGCCATCAGTGATAGAAACCGATCCCTGAACACTGAAGCTTTCTTT,CAISDRNRSLNTEAFF
NA,TRBJ2-7,TRBV5-1,many,TGCGCCAGCAGGCACGCGGAGGCCTACGAGCAGTACTTC,CASRHAEAYEQYF
TRBD2,TRBJ2-2,TRBV20-1,NA,TGCAGTGCTTCTAGCGGGAGTGGGGTCGGGGAGCTGTTTTTT,CSASSGSGVGELFF
TRBD2,TRBJ2-1,TRBV3-1,few,TGTGCCAGCAGCCAAGTCCGCGGGAGGGCCAGGGGTGAGCAGTTCTTC,CASSQVRGRARGEQFF
TRBD2,TRBJ2-2,TRBV7-8,many,TGTGCCAGCAGCGTAGTAGGGACTAGCGGGAGGGCCGCGGCCGGGGAGCTGTTTTTT,CASSVVGTSGRAAAGELFF
TRBD1,TRBJ2-3,TRBV3-1,few,TGTGCCAGCAGCCCACTTCAGGGGGCAGCAGGAGATACGCAGTATTTT,CASSPLQGAAGDTQYF
NA,TRBJ2-3,TRBV2,NA,TGTGCCAGCAGTGCCATGTATATAGATACGCAGTATTTT,CASSAMYIDTQYF
NA,TRBJ1-5,TRBV19,few,TGTGCCAGTAGTATGGTCATCCTTAGCAATCAGCCCCAGCATTTT,CASSMVILSNQPQHF
TRBD2,TRBJ2-5,TRBV12-3/TRBV12-4,many,TGTGCCAGCAGTCCCGGGACTAGCGGGAGCGAGACCCAGTACTTC,CASSPGTSGSETQYF
NA,TRBJ1-1,TRBV20-1,few,TGCAGTGCTATTTCCAGGGCTTTCTTT,CSAISRAFF
TRBD1,TRBJ1-2,TRBV15,few,TGTGCCACCAGCAGCGGGGACAGGGGACACTATGGCTACACCTTC,CATSSGDRGHYGYTF
TRBD1,TRBJ2-2,TRBV13,many,TGTGCCAGCAGACTACAGGGGTCGAGCACCGGGGAGCTGTTTTTT,CASRLQGSSTGELFF
TRBD2,TRBJ2-2,TRBV20-1,few,TGCAGTGGTCTAGGCGGGAGCGGCACCGGGGAGCTGTTTTTT,CSGLGGSGTGELFF
NA,TRBJ2-1,TRBV20-1,many,TGCAGTGCTCTAGGAATCCGGAGTAAGGACCACACATGGGAGCAGTTCTTC,CSALGIRSKDHTWEQFF
NA,TRBJ1-1,TRBV9,NA,TGTGCCAGCAGCGTAGATGACACTGAAGCTTTCTTT,CASSVDDTEAFF
NA,TRBJ2-2,TRBV7-3,few,TGTGCCAGCAGCTCCCGGAGGGGAAGCAAAAACACCGGGGAGCTGTTTTTT,CASSSRRGSKNTGELFF
NA,TRBJ2-5,TRBV6-2/TRBV6-3,few,TGTGCCAGCAGTGCGACTAGAGGGTCTTTAGAGACCCAGTACTTC,CASSATRGSLETQYF
TRBD2,TRBJ2-7,TRBV10-3,many,TGTGCCATCAGTAAGTCGGGAGCGGGGGCCTACGAGCAGTACTTC,CAISKSGAGAYEQYF
TRBD1,TRBJ2-7,TRBV7-9,NA,TGTGCCAGCAGCTTGGCCGGGACAGACCCCCGCTACGAGCAGTACTTC,CASSLAGTDPRYEQYF
NA,TRBJ2-7,TRBV7-9,NA,TGTGCCAGCAGCACCAGAGACCTCGAGCAGTACTTC,CASSTRDLEQYF
TRBD2,TRBJ2-1,TRBV20-1,NA,TGCAGTGCTAGAAAACCCCTAGCGGGGGGCTCTAATGAGCAGTTCTTC,CSARKPLAGGSNEQFF
NA,TRBJ2-1,TRBV28,many,TGTGCCAGCAGCAGAGGGCGGGACCTTATAAAGGTTGAGCAGTTCTTC,CASSRGRDLIKVEQFF
NA,TRBJ2-5,TRBV14,NA,TGTGCCAGCAGCCAAGGAATTGCCCTCGACCAAGAGACCCAGTACTTC,CASSQGIALDQETQYF
TRBD1,TRBJ2-7,TRBV29-1,NA,TGCAGCGTTCAGGACAGGGAAGTTTACGAGCAGTACTTC,CSVQDREVYEQYF
NA,TRBJ1-6,TRBV27,NA,TGTGCCAGCAGTCCCGGTATAGGGGGGCTTTCACCCCTCCACTTT,CASSPGIGGLSPLHF
NA,TRBJ1-4,TRBV29-1,NA,TGCAGCGTACGATTTGGAGGAGTAGAAAAACTGTTTTTT,CSVRFGGVEKLFF
TRBD2,TRBJ2-7,TRBV7-9,few,TGTGCCAGCAGTCAAGCGCAGCGGGAGACCCCCTACGAGCAGTACTTC,CASSQAQRETPYEQYF
TRBD1,TRBJ1-5,TRBV2,many,TGTGCCAGCAGTAGACAACAGGGGAATCAGCCCCAGCATTTT,CASSRQQGNQPQHF
NA,TRBJ2-7,TRBV3-1,NA,TGTGCCAGCAGCCAAGATCAGTTCTTTGACGAGCAGTACTTC,CASSQDQFFDEQYF
NA,TRBJ1-4,TRBV7-9,NA,TGTGCCAGCAGCTTAGTTCTGGGAACTAATGAAAAACTGTTTTTT,CASSLVLGTNEKLFF
TRBD2,TRBJ2-3,TRBV18,many,TGTGCCAGCTCACCACTGGGCGGGGGAACCACAGATACGCAGTATTTT,CASSPLGGGTTDTQYF
TRBD2,TRBJ2-1,TRBV7-3,many,TGTGCCAGCAGCCTTGGACTAGCGGGAGGAAGCTACAATGAGCAGTTCTTC,CASSLGLAGGSYNEQFF
TRBD1,TRBJ1-4,TRBV19,NA,TGTGCCAGTAGTAAAGGGACAGCCCTGGAGGAAAAACTGTTTTTT,CASSKGTALEEKLFF
NA,TRBJ2-3,TRBV10-3,few,TGTGCCATCAGTGAGGCAGGGAGAGATACGCAGTATTTT,CAISEAGRDTQYF
TRBD1,TRBJ2-6,TRBV28,many,TGTGCCAGCAGTCGACCGGGACAGAGGAGCTCTGGGGCCAACGTCCTGACTTTC,CASSRPGQRSSGANVLTF
TRBD1,TRBJ2-7,TRBV27,NA,TGTGCCAGCAGTTACTACAGGGGGAGCTCCTACGAGCAGTACTTC,CASSYYRGSSYEQYF
TRBD1,TRBJ2-5,TRBV4-2,NA,TGTGCCAGCAGCCCAGGACAGGGGGATGGGGAGACCCAGTACTTC,CASSPGQGDGETQYF
NA,TRBJ2-1,TRBV6-2/TRBV6-3,many,TGTGCCAGCACCCCTGGGGGCTCCTACAATGAGCAGTTCTTC,CASTPGGSYNEQFF
TRBD1,TRBJ2-3,TRBV29-1,few,TGCAGCGTCCCCCCGGGACAGGGGGCAGATACGCAGTATTTT,CSVPPGQGADTQYF
TRBD2,TRBJ2-3,TRBV7-9,few,TGTGCCAGCAGCCGGACTAGCGGGAGAGATACGCAGTATTTT,CASSRTSGRDTQYF
NA,TRBJ2-3,TRBV28,few,TGTGCCAGCAGTTTTTTTGAGCGGATCACAGATACGCAGTATTTT,CASSFFERITDTQYF
TRBD2,TRBJ2-1,TRBV14,NA,TGTGCCAGCAGCCAAGTTCTACGACTAGCGGGGACCATGCATGAGCAGTTCTTC,CASSQVLRLAGTMHEQFF
NA,TRBJ2-6,TRBV5-1,many,TGCGCCAGCAGCCCCAAATTAAGGACCGACAGGTCTGGGGCCAACGTCCTGACTTTC,CASSPKLRTDRSGANVLTF
NA,TRBJ1-1,TRBV27,many,TGTGCCAGCAGCCCACGGGGGGGATTGAACACTGAAGCTTTCTTT,CASSPRGGLNTEAFF
NA,TRBJ2-7,TRBV28,NA,TGTGCCAGCACGACCAGGACCCATACCTACGAGCAGTACTTC,CASTTRTHTYEQYF
TRBD2,TRBJ2-7,TRBV20-1,once,TGCAGTGCTAGAGGACTAGCGGGAGAAAGTGGCTACGAGCAGTACTTC,CSARGLAGESGYEQYF
NA,TRBJ2-7,TRBV7-3,many,TGTGCCAGCAGCTCCGGGACTCCCGGCTACGAGCAGTACTTC,CASSSGTPGYEQYF
NA,TRBJ1-4,TRBV6-1,NA,TGTGCCAGCAGTTACCCGGCAGGGGCGCGTGAAAAACTGTTTTTT,CASSYPAGAREKLFF